This TCR beta chain was obtained from a study of CD8 T cells in Susac syndrome (dated by TCRdb to the late 2010s). Describing the broader study: Repertoire sequencing was used to test whether CD8+ T cell activation and differentiation in Susac syndrome was antigen driven. The clonality of the CD8+ T cell repertoire was compared across some eleven healthy donors, about 14 Susac syndrome patients and roughly 16 multiple sclerosis patients. Study-wide conclusions, independent of this receptor: The number of individuals in the TCR sequencing and HLA analysis was acknowledged as relatively small.

Peripheral blood CD8+ and CD4+ T cells from healthy donors, Susac syndrome patients and multiple sclerosis patients were profiled using high-throughput TCR beta sequencing. The multiple sclerosis controls were treatment-naive patients who had stable or active relapsing-remitting disease and met the revised McDonald criteria. Bulk CD8+ and CD4+ T cells were purified by magnetic negative isolation, whereas CD8+ TEMRA cells were enriched by FACS. Blood was drawn into EDTA tubes, processed within 24 hours, and PBMCs were isolated by density gradient centrifugation. PBMCs intended for TCR sequencing were cryopreserved in liquid nitrogen and were subsequently thawed in a 37 degrees C water bath. Purity of sorted or isolated CD4+, CD8+ and CD8+ TEMRA cells was at least 90%. RNA was extracted with the RNeasy kit and about 0.45 to 1 ug was reverse transcribed using random hexamers. The immunoSEQ multiplex PCR assay, which covers 54 Vbeta and 13 Jbeta segments, was used to amplify TCR beta CDR3 regions. Bias from PCR amplification was corrected by using a synthetic template baseline for primer optimization and for computational correction. Concerning the study's data processing: Reads were assigned to V, D and J genes according to IMGT and analyzed in immunoSEQ Analyzer, with only productive sequences retained. Clonality was calculated as one minus the Shannon entropy normalized by log2 of the number of productive unique sequences. Public and private clones were assessed among the 100 most prevalent clones of each patient and control. A clone was defined as Susac-specific if it was absent from the healthy and MS cohorts, from about a thousand published viral clones and from other ImmuneACCESS disease sequences. Using fastp trimming at Q25 and MiXCR clonotype assembly, TCRdb reanalyzed the public sequencing data and kept in-frame beta chains. Merged by CDR3 protein, the rows form single entries marked with the most common genes and DNA. These V and J calls rely on TCRdb rather than the paper's analysis. The sample data list around 180,000 distinct CDR3 sequences, and approximately 95% of these were observed just once. Of the sample, 0.15% to 0.2% is held by the ten largest clones.

The V end loses 7 bases and the J end loses 3 bases, and a stretch of 15 bases separates them. Counted from cysteine to phenylalanine, this CDR3 has 14 amino acids. Only the CDR3 part of the read is kept: 42 bases, read in frame from the first base. The germline V gene (reference sequence) sets CDR1 to LNHDA and CDR2 to SQIVND. To note about this clonotype: Its antigen remains undetermined. Base qualities are not provided; no much larger clone lies one nucleotide away.

Rearrangement joined TRBV19 to TRBJ1-2, with TRBD1 perhaps the D gene, on 5 matching bases. This TCR was recovered from a human donor with multiple sclerosis. Sequenced input: CD8+ T cells from PBMCs. The CDR3 here reads CASTPGNVDYGYTF. The sequenced DNA is TGTGCCAGTACCCCAGGGAACGTCGACTATGGCTACACCTTC.